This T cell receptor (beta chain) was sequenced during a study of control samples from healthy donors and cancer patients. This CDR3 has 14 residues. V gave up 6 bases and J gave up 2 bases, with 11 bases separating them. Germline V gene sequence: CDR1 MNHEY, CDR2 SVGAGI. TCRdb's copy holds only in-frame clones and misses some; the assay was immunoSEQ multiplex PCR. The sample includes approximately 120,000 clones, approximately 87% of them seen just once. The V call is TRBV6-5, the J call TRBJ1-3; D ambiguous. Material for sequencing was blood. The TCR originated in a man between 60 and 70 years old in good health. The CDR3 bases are TGTGCCAGCAGACAATGGGGTACTGGAAACACCATATATTTT. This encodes CASRQWGTGNTIYF.